The next 28 T cell receptor beta chains were all read from a single sample in a study of blood T cell repertoires in COVID-19. Generated by immunoSEQ multiplex PCR, the TCRdb table keeps only in-frame clones and is missing some. The sample has about 330,000 clones, roughly 86% seen once. What was sequenced was PBMCs or T cells enriched from blood (not recorded which). The receptor source for this set is a woman younger than 45 who had recovered from COVID-19.

This clone was seen only once. CDR3: CARVKQGIVTEAFF. CDR3 sequence (DNA): TGTGCCAGAGTCAAACAGGGGATAGTCACTGAAGCTTTCTTT. The V and J genes are TRBV2 and TRBJ1-1; 7 bases are a match to TRBD1. The CDR3 covers 14 residues. Trimming at V came to 9 bases and at J to 4 bases, leaving 11 bases not matched to a gene. From germline, CDR1 is SNHLY and CDR2 FYNNEI.

V usage is TRBV4-1 and J usage is TRBJ1-5; no definite D call. Trimming removed 1 base from V and 0 bases from J, with 16 bases in between. CDR1 and CDR2 (germline): MGHRA, YSYEKL. The CDR3 consists of 18 residues. CDR3 amino acids: CASSQVDMGLTSNQPQHF. The DNA for the CDR3 is TGCGCCAGCAGCCAAGTTGACATGGGTCTTACTAGCAATCAGCCCCAGCATTTT.

The chain recombines TRBV19 with TRBJ2-6; 8 nucleotides align to TRBD1. Germline V gene lookup returns CDR1 LNHDA and CDR2 SQIVND (reference sequence). V was pared by 7 bases and J by 0 bases, with 8 bases of the junction left unmatched. The CDR3 totals 17 residues. CDR3 loop: CASMLAGGYSGANVLTF. For the CDR3, the DNA is TGTGCCAGTATGTTGGCAGGGGGCTACTCTGGGGCCAACGTCCTGACTTTC.

The CDR3 region is CASSNRGVYGYTF. The DNA for the CDR3 is TGTGCCAGCAGTAACAGGGGGGTATATGGCTACACCTTC. V and J are TRBV28 and TRBJ1-2; TRBD1 aligns across 8 bases. J was trimmed by 5 bases and V by 5 bases; bases with no gene match: 4. This CDR3 region has 13 residues. CDR1 and CDR2 (germline): MDHEN, SYDVKM.

Only a few counts were recorded for this clone. V and J are TRBV5-1 and TRBJ1-5; 11 bases fit TRBD1. V lost 3 bases and J lost 0; bases outside the gene matches: 2. CDR3 length: 16 residues. The germline gives CDR1 SGHRS, CDR2 YFSETQ. CDR3 bases: TGCGCCAGCAGCTCGGGACAGGGGGGTAGCAATCAGCCCCAGCATTTT. It translates to CASSSGQGGSNQPQHF.

This clone occurred many times. The chain joins TRBV28 to TRBJ2-7, with 15 bases identical to TRBD2. The length of the CDR3 is 17 residues. V shed 6 bases, J shed 0 bases, and the junction held 6 bases outside the gene matches. Germline V CDR1 and CDR2: MDHEN, SYDVKM. The CDR3 DNA reads TGTGCCAGCAGGGGACTAGCGGGGGGACTCTTCTCCTACGAGCAGTACTTC. Protein product: CASRGLAGGLFSYEQYF.

The rearrangement links TRBV15 to TRBJ1-2, with 8 nucleotides matching TRBD1. Germline V gene data show CDR1 as LNHNV and CDR2 as YYDKDF (reference sequence). The CDR3 is 14 residues long. V was clipped by 5 bases and J by 0 bases; unmatched bases: 2. The CDR3 here is CATSADRANYGYTF. In DNA, the CDR3 is TGTGCCACCAGCGCGGACAGGGCTAACTATGGCTACACCTTC.

The rearrangement joins TRBV5-1 to TRBJ1-1; no clear D gene. The CDR3 has 12 amino acids. The germline V gene encodes CDR1 SGHRS and CDR2 YFSETQ. Trimming removed 5 bases from V and 3 bases from J, with 8 bases in between. The CDR3 loop is CASSEGYTEAFF. DNA of the CDR3: TGCGCCAGCAGTGAGGGTTACACTGAAGCTTTCTTT.

This sequence joins TRBV7-9 and TRBJ1-1; weak D call: TRBD1 (5 bases). CDR1 and CDR2 (germline): SEHNR, FQNEAQ (reference sequence). The CDR3 has 13 amino acids. With 6 bases removed from V and 1 base from J, the gap between germline ends came to 9 bases. CDR3 in DNA: TGTGCCAGCAGTGCAGACAGGAACACTGAAGCTTTCTTT. Translated, it gives CASSADRNTEAFF.

This chain links TRBV7-9 with TRBJ1-6; D is unclear. Trimming removed 1 base at V and 10 bases at J, with 8 bases between. Germline V CDR1 and CDR2: SEHNR, FQNEAQ (reference sequence). This CDR3 region has 13 residues. CDR3 DNA sequence: TGTGCCAGCAGCTTAGACAGTGGATCACCCCTCCACTTT. This sequence encodes CASSLDSGSPLHF. The full variable domain, in which reference TRBV7-9 and TRBJ1-6 provide the parts outside the CDR3, is DTGVSQNPRHKITKRGQNVTFRCDPISEHNRLYWYRQTLGQGPEFLTYFQNEAQLEKSRLLSDRFSAERPKGSFSTLEIQRTEQGDSAMYLCASSLDSGSPLHFGNGTRLTVT.

J is TRBJ2-2 and V is TRBV5-4, with TRBD1 matching 7 bases. Per germline, CDR1 SGHNT and CDR2 YYREEE (reference sequence). This CDR3 has 15 amino acids. Trimming at V came to 2 bases and at J to 0 bases, leaving 1 base not matched to a gene. CDR3 in DNA: TGTGCCAGCAGCTTTGGGACAGCGAACACCGGGGAGCTGTTTTTT. This translates into CASSFGTANTGELFF.

This clone has only a few counts. The chain has TRBV19 and TRBJ1-5; D is unresolved. Germline CDR1 and CDR2: LNHDA and SQIVND (reference sequence). Trimming removed 6 bases from V and 4 bases from J, with 16 bases in between. CDR3 length equals 15 residues. The CDR3 is CASRVSGIGNQPQHF. DNA for the CDR3: TGTGCCAGTAGGGTATCCGGGATCGGAAATCAGCCCCAGCATTTT.

V usage is TRBV4-1 and J usage is TRBJ2-3; the D is unclear. Germline V gives CDR1 MGHRA, CDR2 YSYEKL. V was trimmed by 0 bases and J by 3 bases, leaving 13 bases between them. CDR3 size: 16 residues. The CDR3 protein is CASSQDSLSRTDTQYF. In DNA form, the CDR3 reads TGCGCCAGCAGCCAAGATAGCCTGTCTAGAACAGATACGCAGTATTTT.

The chain couples TRBV11-2 to TRBJ2-7; 8 bases are shared with TRBD1. The trim removed 1 base at V and 5 bases at J, leaving 7 bases unmatched. Per the germline V gene, CDR1 is SGHAT and CDR2 is FQNNGV. This CDR3 contains 15 residues. CDR3 nucleotide sequence: TGTGCCAGCAGCTTAGTAGGGACGACAGGGGACGAGCAGTACTTC. Translation gives CASSLVGTTGDEQYF.

A single count supports this clone. This chain joins TRBV7-9 and TRBJ2-4; 9 nucleotides agree with TRBD1. Germline loops: CDR1 SEHNR, CDR2 FQNEAQ (reference sequence). This CDR3 has 17 amino acids. With 2 bases clipped from V and 5 bases from J, the junction kept 10 bases outside the gene matches. The CDR3 DNA sequence: TGTGCCAGCAGCTTATACGGGACAGGGCTCACCGAAAACATTCAGTACTTC. This codes for CASSLYGTGLTENIQYF.

V is TRBV12-3 or TRBV12-4 and J is TRBJ2-7; maybe TRBD2 (6 bases). V lost 5 bases to trimming and J lost 6 bases, with 11 bases between them. The CDR3 runs to 12 residues. Here the CDR3 reads CASSAGPSEQYF. The CDR3 coding sequence is TGTGCCAGCAGTGCGGGACCGTCCGAGCAGTACTTC.

CDR3 nucleotide sequence: TGTGCCAGTGGGAGGGAAAGGTTCTTC. It codes for CASGRERFF. The gene calls are TRBV12-3 or TRBV12-4 and TRBJ2-1, with 7 nucleotides matching TRBD2. CDR3 length: 9 amino acids. With V trimmed by 9 bases and J by 15 bases, 5 bases remained unmatched.

The V call is TRBV9, the J call TRBJ1-2, with D possibly TRBD1 on 6 matching bases. The V end lost 3 bases, the J end lost 5 bases, and 14 bases lay between the germline ends. CDR3 length: 14 residues. CDR1 is SGDLS, CDR2 YYNGEE, per germline. The CDR3 region has the DNA TGTGCCAGCAGCGATGGGGGCTTGACATATGGCTACACCTTC. It is translated as CASSDGGLTYGYTF.

V is TRBV24-1 and J is TRBJ2-1, with 9 bases lining up with TRBD1. Germline V gene data show CDR1 as KGHDR and CDR2 as SFDVKD. The junction had 5 bases not matched to a gene; V was cut back by 4 bases and J by 5 bases. This CDR3 has 15 amino acids. Here the CDR3 reads CATSEPGTGNNEQFF. The CDR3 region has the DNA TGTGCCACCAGTGAACCCGGGACAGGGAACAATGAGCAGTTCTTC.

V gene TRBV15 combines with J gene TRBJ1-6; 7 nucleotides match TRBD1. CDR3 length: 15 residues. Germline V CDR1 and CDR2: LNHNV, YYDKDF (reference sequence). The V gene end was trimmed by 0 bases and the J gene end by 10 bases; junction bases not matched to a gene: 6. The CDR3 sequence is CATSRDIGGRSPLHF. CDR3 DNA: TGTGCCACCAGCAGAGATATAGGGGGCCGGTCACCCCTCCACTTT.

This chain connects TRBV6-6 to TRBJ1-6; tentative D call: TRBD1 (5 bases). The V end lost 6 bases, the J end lost 6 bases, and 15 bases lay between the germline ends. CDR3 length: 15 amino acids. The V gene's germline CDR1 is MNHNY and CDR2 SVGAGI (reference sequence). The CDR3 bases are TGTGCCAGCAGGCTTGGGACTGGAGGTAATTCACCCCTCCACTTT. This sequence encodes CASRLGTGGNSPLHF.

This clone was seen only once. The chain links TRBV7-2 to TRBJ2-5, with D perhaps TRBD2 (5 bases). With 5 bases removed from V and 3 bases from J, the gap between germline ends came to 13 bases. The CDR3 covers 14 residues. Germline V gene lookup returns CDR1 SGHTA and CDR2 FQGNSA. In DNA form, the CDR3 reads TGTGCCAGCAGCCAACGGGCCGGGAAAGAGACCCAGTACTTC. Translating gives CASSQRAGKETQYF.

This chain uses TRBV28 with TRBJ1-6, with 8 bases that match TRBD1. The ends lost 3 bases at V and 8 bases at J; junction bases unmatched: 3. The CDR3 length is 14 residues. Germline CDR1 and CDR2: MDHEN and SYDVKM. CDR3 nucleotide sequence: TGTGCCAGCAGTTTCGCAGGGGGCGATTCACCCCTCCACTTT. Amino acid sequence: CASSFAGGDSPLHF.

This chain uses TRBV5-1 with TRBJ2-3; a possible D gene is TRBD2 (6 bases). The CDR3 runs 14 residues. Germline V gene data show CDR1 as SGHRS and CDR2 as YFSETQ. V lost 0 bases and J lost 5, with 10 bases in between. The CDR3 spells CASSLAPGEDTQYF. The CDR3 DNA reads TGCGCCAGCAGCTTGGCCCCGGGGGAAGATACGCAGTATTTT.

J is TRBJ2-3 and V is TRBV6-2 or TRBV6-3; D is unclear. This CDR3 is 12 amino acids long. Per the germline V gene, CDR1 is MNHEY and CDR2 is SVGEGT. V lost 4 bases to trimming and J lost 9 bases, with 11 bases between them. The CDR3 sequence: CASSFVEYTQYF. In DNA, the CDR3 is TGTGCCAGCAGTTTCGTAGAGTACACGCAGTATTTT.

V and J are TRBV7-9 and TRBJ1-2, with 9 bases identical to TRBD1. Germline V lookup: CDR1 SEHNR, CDR2 FQNEAQ (reference sequence). This CDR3 is built from 16 residues. The junction had 11 bases not matched to a gene; V was cut back by 2 bases and J by 7 bases. The CDR3 loop is CASSLTSDRGVGGYTF. The DNA for the CDR3 is TGTGCCAGCAGCTTAACCTCCGACAGGGGGGTTGGTGGCTACACCTTC.

V is TRBV5-1 and J is TRBJ1-1, with D unclear. Trimming stripped 1 base from V and 4 bases from J, with 14 bases between. Germline V gives CDR1 SGHRS, CDR2 YFSETQ. The CDR3 consists of 15 residues. The CDR3 region is CASSLSSGIVTEAFF. CDR3 sequence (DNA): TGCGCCAGCAGCTTGAGTTCGGGGATTGTCACTGAAGCTTTCTTT. The complete variable domain, with remaining parts taken from reference TRBV5-1 and TRBJ1-1, reads KAGVTQTPRYLIKTRGQQVTLSCSPISGHRSVSWYQQTPGQGLQFLFEYFSETQRNKGNFPGRFSGRQFSNSRSEMNVSTLELGDSALYLCASSLSSGIVTEAFFGQGTRLTVV.

The count of this clone is one. The chain employs TRBV11-2 and TRBJ1-1, with 7 bases fitting TRBD1. CDR1 and CDR2 (germline): SGHAT, FQNNGV. The CDR3 is 18 residues long. After removal of 1 base from V and 0 bases from J, the junction contained 11 bases not matched to a gene. The CDR3: CASSLGHTGQPMNTEAFF. CDR3 coding DNA: TGTGCCAGCAGCTTAGGCCATACGGGACAGCCCATGAACACTGAAGCTTTCTTT.